Presented here are 2 T cell receptor beta chains from one specimen sequenced in a study of T cell repertoires in aging, cancer and after chemotherapy. A mixed TRB-A/B primer pool amplified rearranged TRB by multiplex touch-down PCR. TCRdb itself ran the multiplex PCR reads through MiXCR, one entry per CDR3 protein. The sample has about 9,200 distinct CDR3 sequences; 33% are singletons. Amplification of TCR beta used genomic DNA extracted from peripheral blood. The specimen was blood. The receptor set was obtained from a human donor in good health. The donor label of this sample is uncertain.

This chain links TRBV6-1 with TRBJ1-2; D remains unclear. The germline V and J ends were trimmed by 10 bases and 0 bases, with 15 bases remaining between them. This CDR3 has 14 amino acids. CDR1 and CDR2 from the germline V gene are MNHNS and SASEGT. The CDR3 spells CAISGRIANYGYTF. The CDR3 DNA reads as TGTGCCATCAGCGGTCGGATCGCTAACTATGGCTACACCTTC.

Within the sample, this clonotype is medium-sized (0.01 to 0.1%). The chain has TRBV6-6 and TRBJ2-7; D unclear. Germline lookup yields CDR1 MNHNY and CDR2 SVGAGI (reference sequence). The CDR3 extends over 12 amino acids. Trimming left V 2 bases short and J 4 bases short, with 6 bases between. The CDR3 DNA follows: TGTGCCAGCAGTTACGTTTGGTACGAGCAGTACTTC. This encodes CASSYVWYEQYF.